What follows describes a single T cell receptor (beta chain). The clone's antigen remains unknown. No qualities accompany the bases; no much larger clone lies one base away. Trimming removed 7 bases from V and 6 bases from J, leaving 8 bases between the germline ends. Its CDR3 holds 11 amino acids, cysteine through phenylalanine. Of the read, only the CDR3 DNA is kept; its 33 bases are in frame from base 1. One collaborating source in Seattle enrolled patients while the patients were actively infected and followed the patients over time throughout the course of disease. Collaborating institutions collected whole blood in K2EDTA tubes following their own protocols. For TCRbeta analysis, collaborators shipped samples as frozen whole blood, isolated PBMCs, or DNA extracted from either of those sample types. The sample comes from a study of blood T cell repertoires in COVID-19 (dated by TCRdb to about 2020). Regarding the research as a whole: Samples from collaborators originated in the United States, Italy and Spain and spanned both the acute and convalescent phases of COVID-19. The material from the prospective study consisted of cDNA or gDNA derived from T cells, B-cell-depleted T cells, or PBMCs. The dataset comprised deeply sampled blood TCRbeta repertoires from subjects exposed to, actively infected with, or recovered from COVID-19. The repertoires were made available in a free public database intended to serve as a resource for research on the immune response to SARS-CoV-2. The samples were drawn from the first 160 participants of the ongoing ImmuneRACE study and from over 950 subjects provided by 6 global collaborators. Sample metadata almost always included a de-identified subject ID, COVID-19 status, age in years and sex. Where HLA class I and class II types were available, the types were taken from metadata supplied by the sample provider, not from assay-based typing.

TCRbeta CDR3 regions were amplified from genomic DNA using the immunoSEQ Assay, a bias-controlled multiplex PCR. Regarding the original processing steps: The number of nucleated cells in each sample was estimated by amplification of reference gene primers within the assay. To quantify the absolute abundance of each unique TCRbeta CDR3 rearrangement, sequence reads were collapsed and filtered. For each sample, productive Simpson clonality was calculated by taking the square root of Simpson's diversity index across productive rearrangements. Here the immuneACCESS table is served through TCRdb, limited to in-frame sequences with V and J called. Missing clones are a known gap in these copies; in checked studies unresolved V genes cover under half, and the rest lacks a known reason. D and trimming were read from the DNA, whereas the V and J calls and clone size are those reported in that table. Counted in this sample were roughly 250,000 clones; roughly nine tenths of them appeared once. The ten largest make up approximately 12% of the sample.

What the research found in general, with its limitations: Clinical and demographic metadata were provided uncurated, with the amount varying by source and participant.

Sequenced material: peripheral blood. This receptor chain uses TRBV12-3 or TRBV12-4 and TRBJ2-3, with a tentative D gene TRBD1 over 6 matching bases. This TCR derives from a woman between 25 and 40 years old with COVID-19, enrolled during active disease. The CDR3 region: CASTGADTQYF. In nucleotide form, the sequence is TGTGCCAGCACAGGGGCGGATACGCAGTATTTT.